The 2 T cell receptor beta chains below were found in one sample sequenced in a study of blood T cell repertoires in COVID-19. Here immunoSEQ multiplex PCR was the method, and the copy in TCRdb shows in-frame clones only, minus some. Of under 300,000 clones in the sample, 80% to 90% are singletons; the top ten hold 2.5% to 4%. The sample comprised PBMCs or T cells enriched from blood (not recorded which). Source of these receptors: a woman between 40 and 50 years old who had been exposed to COVID-19.

The chain recombines TRBV6-2 or TRBV6-3 with TRBJ1-5; 7 nucleotides match TRBD1. CDR3 length: 14 residues. Unmatched junction bases numbered 5, after V lost 5 bases and J lost 4 bases. Germline CDR1 MNHEY, CDR2 SVGEGT. The CDR3 nucleotides are TGTGCCAGCAGTCCGGGACAGATTAATCAGCCCCAGCATTTT. Translating it yields CASSPGQINQPQHF.

The chain joins TRBV19 to TRBJ1-6; tentative D call: TRBD1 (5 bases). V dropped 6 bases and J dropped 5 bases, with 20 bases sitting between them. The length of the CDR3 is 17 residues. From germline, CDR1 is LNHDA and CDR2 SQIVND (reference sequence). CDR3 loop: CASSPYPMTANNSPLHF. CDR3 nucleotide sequence: TGTGCCAGTAGCCCATACCCAATGACAGCTAATAATTCACCCCTCCACTTT.